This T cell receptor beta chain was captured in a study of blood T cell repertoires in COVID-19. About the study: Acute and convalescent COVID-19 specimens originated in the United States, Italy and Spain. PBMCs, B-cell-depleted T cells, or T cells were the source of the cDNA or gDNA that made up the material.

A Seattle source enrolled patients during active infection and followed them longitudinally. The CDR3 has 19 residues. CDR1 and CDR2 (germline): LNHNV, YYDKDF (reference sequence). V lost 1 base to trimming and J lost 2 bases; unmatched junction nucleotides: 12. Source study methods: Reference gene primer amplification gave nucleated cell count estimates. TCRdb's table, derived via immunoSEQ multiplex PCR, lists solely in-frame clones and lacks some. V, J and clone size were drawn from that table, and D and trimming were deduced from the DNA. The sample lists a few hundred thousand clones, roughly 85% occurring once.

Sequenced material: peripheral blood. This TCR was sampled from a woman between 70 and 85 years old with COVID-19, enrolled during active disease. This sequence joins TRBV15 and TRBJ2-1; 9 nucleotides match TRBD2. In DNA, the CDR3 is TGTGCCACCAGCAGAGGGATCGCGTACGGCGGGGGGGCCTACAATGAGCAGTTCTTC. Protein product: CATSRGIAYGGGAYNEQFF.